Presented here are 23 T cell receptor beta chains from one specimen sequenced in a study of Graves' ophthalmopathy and Graves' hyperthyroidism. RNA transcripts yielded amplified TCR beta CDR3 regions. HTBI primers primed a first-round RT-PCR, and a second-round multiplex PCR followed. TCRdb analysed the multiplex PCR reads with MiXCR anew, one entry per CDR3 protein. The table lists about 550,000 distinct CDR3 sequences, less than 45% of them singletons. The sequenced sample was peripheral blood or thyroid tissue (not recorded which). Receptor source: an adult man with Graves' hyperthyroidism.

About this clonotype itself: Mismatch with germline at one junction end may stem from a read error. This rearrangement joins TRBV7-9 to TRBJ2-6; D could derive from TRBD1 or TRBD2 (6 bases each). The germline V gene has CDR1 SEHNR and CDR2 FQNEAQ (reference sequence). This CDR3 is built from 14 residues. CDR3 loop: CASSLGVRRDTEAF. In DNA, the CDR3 is TGTGCCAGCAGCTTAGGAGTCAGGAGGGACACTGAAGCTTTC.

The V call is TRBV5-1, the J call TRBJ1-4; no firm D call. The CDR3 loop spans 13 amino acids. Trimming cost V 2 bases and J 5 bases, with 7 bases left between them. CDR1 is SGHRS and CDR2 is YFSETQ in the germline V gene. The CDR3 DNA follows: TGCGCCAGCAGCTTAACGAACAATGAAAAACTGTTTTTT. Its translation is CASSLTNNEKLFF.

Concerning this clonotype: Possible read error: a much larger clone is one base away. The chain has TRBV10-3 and TRBJ1-2, with 9 bases lining up with TRBD1. V shed 3 bases, J shed 1 base, and the junction held 6 bases outside the gene matches. Germline CDR1 ENHRY, CDR2 SYGVKD. The CDR3 length is 16 residues. CDR3: CAISEDGTGINYGYTF. The CDR3 DNA sequence: TGTGCCATCAGTGAAGACGGGACAGGGATTAACTATGGCTACACCTTC.

This chain links TRBV5-1 with TRBJ2-7; maybe TRBD1 (6 bases). Trimming removed 1 base at V and 4 bases at J, with 15 bases between. Germline V gene data show CDR1 as SGHRS and CDR2 as YFSETQ. The CDR3 runs to 15 residues. The CDR3 loop reads CASSLRGDIEYEQYF. CDR3 coding DNA: TGCGCCAGCAGCTTGAGAGGGGACATCGAGTACGAGCAGTACTTC.

In its sample, this clonotype was seen many times. V and J are TRBV11-2 and TRBJ2-5; D is ambiguous. V dropped 1 base and J dropped 1 base, with 13 bases sitting between them. Per the germline V gene, CDR1 is SGHAT and CDR2 is FQNNGV. This CDR3 comprises 16 residues. The CDR3 loop is CASSLAGRWGQETQYF. CDR3 bases: TGTGCCAGCAGCTTAGCGGGCCGGTGGGGCCAAGAGACCCAGTACTTC.

This clonotype came up once. V usage is TRBV29-1 and J usage is TRBJ1-1; D may be TRBD1 (6 bases). Germline CDR1 and CDR2: SQVTM and ANQGSEA. The CDR3 runs to 14 residues. V lost 8 bases to trimming and J lost 4 bases, with 20 bases between them. CDR3 residues: CSYEERGASTEAFF. CDR3 bases: TGCAGCTACGAAGAACGGGGGGCTAGCACTGAAGCTTTCTTT. The variable domain in full, completed from reference TRBV29-1 and TRBJ1-1, reads SAVISQKPSRDICQRGTSLTIQCQVDSQVTMMFWYRQQPGQSLTLIATANQGSEATYESGFVIDKFPISRPNLTFSTLTVSNMSPEDSSIYLCSYEERGASTEAFFGQGTRLTVV.

This clonotype was detected many times. J is TRBJ1-2 and V is TRBV7-9; no clear D. Trimming took 1 base from V and 4 from J, leaving 13 bases between them. CDR1 and CDR2 (germline): SEHNR, FQNEAQ (reference sequence). CDR3 size: 15 residues. CDR3: CASSLGVVQSYGYTF. The CDR3 DNA reads as TGTGCCAGCAGCTTAGGAGTGGTACAGAGCTATGGCTACACCTTC.

Here the CDR3 DNA reads TGTGCCAGCAGCGTAGCCAATTCACCCCTCCACTTT. Its translation: CASSVANSPLHF. The chain has TRBV9 and TRBJ1-6, with D hard to call. Trimming removed 0 bases from V and 7 bases from J, with 2 bases in between. The CDR3 loop spans 12 amino acids. CDR1 is SGDLS, CDR2 YYNGEE, per germline. The full variable domain, completed using reference TRBV9 and TRBJ1-6, is DSGVTQTPKHLITATGQRVTLRCSPRSGDLSVYWYQQSLDQGLQFLIQYYNGEERAKGNILERFSAQQFPDLHSELNLSSLELGDSALYFCASSVANSPLHFGNGTRLTVT.

In regard to this clonotype: A read error is likely, as this CDR3 ends without the conserved phenylalanine or tryptophan. The chain uses TRBV7-9 and TRBJ2-7; possible D gene TRBD2, 6 bases. The germline gives CDR1 SEHNR, CDR2 FQNEAQ (reference sequence). Trimming took 6 bases from V and 3 from J, leaving 15 bases between them. The CDR3 has 14 residues. In DNA form, the CDR3 reads TGTGCCAGCAGTTACGCGTCGGGACTCTACGAGCAGTACCTC. Translated: CASSYASGLYEQYL.

This clonotype was seen repeatedly, ten times or more. The chain couples TRBV7-3 to TRBJ2-2; TRBD1 matches 7 bases. Germline CDR1 and CDR2: SGHTA and FQGTGA. The ends lost 5 bases at V and 5 bases at J; junction bases unmatched: 2. This CDR3 comprises 13 residues. CDR3 loop: CASSTGQTGELFF. The CDR3 region has the DNA TGTGCCAGCAGCACGGGACAGACCGGGGAGCTGTTTTTT.

This rearrangement joins TRBV15 to TRBJ2-7; TRBD2 is a possible D gene (7 bases). Germline values: CDR1 LNHNV, CDR2 YYDKDF (reference sequence). This CDR3 has 15 residues. The ends were cut back, 4 bases at V and 4 bases at J, with 17 bases in the middle. The CDR3 DNA reads as TGTGCCACCAGCAAGGGGGGGGAAGGGGAATACGAGCAGTACTTC. Translation: CATSKGGEGEYEQYF.

Only a few counts were recorded for this clonotype. This sequence joins TRBV20-1 and TRBJ2-1; D call uncertain. CDR1 and CDR2 from the germline V gene are DFQATT and SNEGSKA (reference sequence). V was cut by 6 bases and J by 8 bases, with 11 bases left in between. This CDR3 has 11 residues. This CDR3 reads CSAKGSDEQFF. The CDR3 coding sequence is TGCAGTGCCAAAGGAAGCGATGAGCAGTTCTTC.

This chain uses TRBV20-1 with TRBJ2-5; D tentatively reads TRBD1 or TRBD2 (5 bases each). The CDR3 has 15 amino acids. V lost 4 bases to trimming and J lost 5 bases, with 20 bases between them. The V gene's germline CDR1 is DFQATT and CDR2 SNEGSKA (reference sequence). CDR3 nucleotide sequence: TGCAGTGCTACGTCGGGGAAAGGGGCCGGGGAGACCCAGTACTTC. This translates into CSATSGKGAGETQYF.

This clonotype was counted ten times or more. The V and J genes are TRBV29-1 and TRBJ1-5, with no clear D. The CDR3 spans 11 residues. CDR1 SQVTM and CDR2 ANQGSEA come from the germline V gene. V was trimmed by 2 bases and J by 1 base, leaving 0 bases between them. Here the CDR3 DNA reads TGCAGCGTTGAAAGCAATCAGCCCCAGCATTTT. It yields the protein CSVESNQPQHF.

As concerns this clonotype: A clone one base away is much larger, so this may be a read error. V usage is TRBV4-2 and J usage is TRBJ1-4; TRBD1 matches 9 bases. From germline, CDR1 is LGHNA and CDR2 YNFKEQ. With 7 bases clipped from V and 10 bases from J, the junction kept 13 bases outside the gene matches. This CDR3 contains 15 residues. The CDR3, as DNA: TGTGCCAGCACACCTCTGGACAGGGGAGGTGGAAAACTGTTTTTT. Its translation is CASTPLDRGGGKLFF.

This clonotype was seen ten or more times. This chain uses TRBV15 with TRBJ1-1; TRBD1 matches 8 bases. The CDR3 is 15 residues long. After removal of 1 base from V and 10 bases from J, the junction contained 11 bases not matched to a gene. Germline CDR1 reads LNHNV; CDR2 reads YYDKDF (reference sequence). In nucleotides, the CDR3 is TGTGCCACCAGCAGAGGCCCCGGACAGGGACTTAGAGCTTTCTTT. Its translation: CATSRGPGQGLRAFF.

This clonotype was seen repeatedly, ten times or more. The chain joins TRBV6-1 to TRBJ2-7; D is perhaps TRBD1 or TRBD2 (5 bases each). Trimming removed 4 bases at V and 3 bases at J, with 19 bases between. In germline, CDR1 is MNHNS, CDR2 SASEGT. CDR3 size: 16 residues. In DNA form, the CDR3 reads TGTGCCAGCAGTGTTCCGGCTGGGGCCGGACTCTACGAGCAGTACTTC. Its translation: CASSVPAGAGLYEQYF.

This clonotype was found many times. V usage is TRBV24-1 and J usage is TRBJ2-7, with D maybe TRBD2 (6 bases). The CDR3 length is 13 residues. Trimming removed 1 base at V and 6 bases at J, with 9 bases between. Looked up from germline, CDR1 is KGHDR and CDR2 is SFDVKD. The CDR3 DNA sequence: TGTGCCACCAGTGATTTTTTGACTAGCGAGCAGTACTTC. This translates into CATSDFLTSEQYF.

This clonotype appeared many times. The rearrangement uses TRBV7-2 and TRBJ1-3; unclear D gene. The CDR3 extends over 14 amino acids. V lost 1 base to trimming and J lost 4 bases, with 8 bases between them. CDR1 and CDR2 (germline): SGHTA, FQGNSA. CDR3 nucleotides: TGTGCCAGCAGCTTAGTGGTCTGGGGAAACACCATATATTTT. This translates into CASSLVVWGNTIYF.

The table lists this clonotype with many counts. V and J are TRBV19 and TRBJ1-3; TRBD1 is a possible D gene (5 bases). The CDR3 has 12 residues. V shed 5 bases and J shed 6 bases, with 8 bases lying between them. Germline V gene lookup returns CDR1 LNHDA and CDR2 SQIVND (reference sequence). The DNA of the CDR3 is TGTGCCAGTAGTGAGGGGCAAAACACCATATATTTT. Translated: CASSEGQNTIYF.

The chain employs TRBV7-9 and TRBJ2-1, with D possibly matching TRBD2 (5 bases). The CDR3 loop spans 12 amino acids. CDR1 and CDR2 (germline): SEHNR, FQNEAQ (reference sequence). V lost 6 bases and J lost 5, with 8 bases in between. The CDR3 protein is CASSSGNNEQFF. The CDR3 DNA sequence: TGTGCCAGCAGTTCGGGGAACAATGAGCAGTTCTTC.

This chain joins TRBV5-1 and TRBJ1-1, with a tentative D call TRBD1 (6 bases). CDR1 and CDR2 from the germline V gene are SGHRS and YFSETQ. This CDR3 comprises 13 residues. V was cut by 1 base and J by 5 bases, with 9 bases left in between. In nucleotides, the CDR3 is TGCGCCAGCAGCTTGCAACAGGGTACTGAAGCTTTCTTT. It yields the protein CASSLQQGTEAFF.

The sample holds many counts of this clonotype. The chain carries TRBV7-9 and TRBJ1-4; D not resolved. With 3 bases removed from V and 0 bases from J, the gap between germline ends came to 5 bases. Looked up from germline, CDR1 is SEHNR and CDR2 is FQNEAQ (reference sequence). The CDR3 consists of 14 residues. The CDR3 DNA follows: TGTGCCAGCAGCTTTGGAGCAACTAATGAAAAACTGTTTTTT. Residues: CASSFGATNEKLFF.